This TCR beta chain comes out of a study of blood T cell repertoires in COVID-19. Study context: Some COVID-19 samples were acute and others convalescent; all came from the United States, Italy and Spain. T cells, B-cell-depleted T cells, or PBMCs provided the cDNA or gDNA that served as material.

The CDR3 has 16 residues. V shed 1 base and J 4 bases; nucleotides not matched to a gene: 5. Germline loops: CDR1 SGHNT, CDR2 YENEEA. Per the study methods: Nucleated cell counts were estimated from reference gene primer amplification. Libraries were prepared by immunoSEQ multiplex PCR; TCRdb keeps only in-frame clonotypes and omits some of them. V and J calls and clone size are those listed in that table; D and trimming were worked out from the DNA. The sample holds 200,000 to 300,000 clones, 86% seen once. The source of this sequence is a man aged 35 to 55 who had recovered from COVID-19. The V gene is TRBV11-3, the J gene TRBJ2-3; TRBD2 aligns across 10 bases. The sequenced sample was peripheral blood. CDR3 region: CASSLGLAGAPDTQYF. Written as DNA, the CDR3 is TGTGCCAGCAGCTTAGGCCTAGCGGGGGCACCAGATACGCAGTATTTT.